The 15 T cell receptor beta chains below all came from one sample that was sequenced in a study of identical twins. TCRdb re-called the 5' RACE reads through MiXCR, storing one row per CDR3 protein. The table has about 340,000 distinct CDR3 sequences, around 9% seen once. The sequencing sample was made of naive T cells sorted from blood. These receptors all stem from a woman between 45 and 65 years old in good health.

CDR3 bases: TGCAGTGCTAGCGCGGGCTCCTACAATGAGCAGTTCTTC. Its translation: CSASAGSYNEQFF. J is TRBJ2-1 and V is TRBV20-1; possible D gene TRBD2, 5 bases. V lost 3 bases to trimming and J lost 0 bases, with 6 bases between them. The CDR3 length is 13 residues. The germline CDR1 and CDR2 sequences are DFQATT and SNEGSKA (reference sequence).

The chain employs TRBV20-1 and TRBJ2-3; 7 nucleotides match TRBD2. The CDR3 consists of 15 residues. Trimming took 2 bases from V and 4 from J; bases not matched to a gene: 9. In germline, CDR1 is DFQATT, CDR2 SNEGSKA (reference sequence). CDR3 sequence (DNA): TGCAGTGCTAGACGGGGGGAGAGTATAGCAGATACGCAGTATTTT. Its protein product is CSARRGESIADTQYF.

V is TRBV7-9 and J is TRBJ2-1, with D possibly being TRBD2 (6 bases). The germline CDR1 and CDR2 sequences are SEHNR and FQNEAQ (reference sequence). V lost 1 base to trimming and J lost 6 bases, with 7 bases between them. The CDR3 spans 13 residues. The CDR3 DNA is TGTGCCAGCAGCTTAGGGGACTTCAATGAGCAGTTCTTC. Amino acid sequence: CASSLGDFNEQFF.

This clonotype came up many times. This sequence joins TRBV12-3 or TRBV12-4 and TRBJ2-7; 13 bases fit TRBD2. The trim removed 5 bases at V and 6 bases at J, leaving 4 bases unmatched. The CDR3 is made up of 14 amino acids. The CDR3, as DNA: TGTGCCAGCAGTCTCAGACTAGCGGGAGGCGAGCAGTACGTC. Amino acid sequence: CASSLRLAGGEQYV.

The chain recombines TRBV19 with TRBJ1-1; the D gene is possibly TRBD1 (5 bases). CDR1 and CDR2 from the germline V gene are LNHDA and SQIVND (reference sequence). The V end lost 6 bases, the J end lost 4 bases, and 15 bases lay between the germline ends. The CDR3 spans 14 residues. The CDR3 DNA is TGTGCCAGTAGGGAAGGGGCAAGGGTCACTGAAGCTTTCTTT. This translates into CASREGARVTEAFF.

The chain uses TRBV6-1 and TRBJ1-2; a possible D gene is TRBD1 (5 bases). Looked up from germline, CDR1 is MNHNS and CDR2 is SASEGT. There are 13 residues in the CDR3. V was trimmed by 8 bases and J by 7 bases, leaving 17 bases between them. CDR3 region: CASGNRPGGGYTF. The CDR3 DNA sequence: TGTGCCAGCGGAAACCGACCCGGGGGTGGCTACACCTTC.

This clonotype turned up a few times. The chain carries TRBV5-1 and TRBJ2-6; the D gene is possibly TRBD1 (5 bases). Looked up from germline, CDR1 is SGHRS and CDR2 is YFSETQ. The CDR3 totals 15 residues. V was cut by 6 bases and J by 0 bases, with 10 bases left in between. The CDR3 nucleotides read TGCGCCAGCACCCACCAGGGCTCTGGGGCCAACGTCCTGACTTTC. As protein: CASTHQGSGANVLTF. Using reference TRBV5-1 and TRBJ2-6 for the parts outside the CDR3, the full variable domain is KAGVTQTPRYLIKTRGQQVTLSCSPISGHRSVSWYQQTPGQGLQFLFEYFSETQRNKGNFPGRFSGRQFSNSRSEMNVSTLELGDSALYLCASTHQGSGANVLTFGAGSRLTVL.

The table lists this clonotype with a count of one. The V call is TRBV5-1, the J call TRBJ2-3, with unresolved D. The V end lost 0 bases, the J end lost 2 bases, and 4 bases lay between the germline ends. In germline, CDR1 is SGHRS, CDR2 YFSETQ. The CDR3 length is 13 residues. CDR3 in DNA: TGCGCCAGCAGCTTGGAGTACACAGATACGCAGTATTTT. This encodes CASSLEYTDTQYF.

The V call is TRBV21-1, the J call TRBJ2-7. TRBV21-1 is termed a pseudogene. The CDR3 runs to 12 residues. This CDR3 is CASINSSYEQYV. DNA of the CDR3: TGTGCCAGCATAAACAGCTCCTACGAGCAGTACGTC.

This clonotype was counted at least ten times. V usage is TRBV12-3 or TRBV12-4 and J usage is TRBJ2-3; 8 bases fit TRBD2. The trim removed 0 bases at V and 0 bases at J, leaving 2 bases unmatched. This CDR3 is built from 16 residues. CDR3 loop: CASSLAGLGSTDTQYF. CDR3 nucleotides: TGTGCCAGCAGTTTAGCGGGACTAGGAAGCACAGATACGCAGTATTTT.

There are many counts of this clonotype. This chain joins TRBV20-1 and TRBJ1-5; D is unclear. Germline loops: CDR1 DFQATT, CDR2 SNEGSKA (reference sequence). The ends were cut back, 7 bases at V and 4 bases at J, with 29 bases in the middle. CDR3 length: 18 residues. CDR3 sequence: CSVPSFAGLSLGNQPQHF. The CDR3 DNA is TGCAGTGTACCATCCTTTGCCGGGTTATCCCTAGGTAATCAGCCCCAGCATTTT.

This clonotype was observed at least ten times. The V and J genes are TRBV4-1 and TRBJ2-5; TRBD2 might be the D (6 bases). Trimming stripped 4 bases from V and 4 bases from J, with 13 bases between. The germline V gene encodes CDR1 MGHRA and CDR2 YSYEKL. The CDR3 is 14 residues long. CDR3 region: CASSPPTRRETQYF. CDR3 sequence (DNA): TGCGCCAGCAGCCCCCCGACTAGACGAGAGACCCAGTACTTC.

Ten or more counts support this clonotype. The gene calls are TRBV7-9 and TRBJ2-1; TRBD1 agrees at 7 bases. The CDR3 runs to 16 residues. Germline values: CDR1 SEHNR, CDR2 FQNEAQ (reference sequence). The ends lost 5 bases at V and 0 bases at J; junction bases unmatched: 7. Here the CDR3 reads CASSDRQGSSYNEQFF. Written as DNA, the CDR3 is TGTGCCAGCAGCGACCGACAGGGAAGCTCCTACAATGAGCAGTTCTTC. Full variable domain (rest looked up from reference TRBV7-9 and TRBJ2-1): DTGVSQNPRHKITKRGQNVTFRCDPISEHNRLYWYRQTLGQGPEFLTYFQNEAQLEKSRLLSDRFSAERPKGSFSTLEIQRTEQGDSAMYLCASSDRQGSSYNEQFFGPGTRLTVL.

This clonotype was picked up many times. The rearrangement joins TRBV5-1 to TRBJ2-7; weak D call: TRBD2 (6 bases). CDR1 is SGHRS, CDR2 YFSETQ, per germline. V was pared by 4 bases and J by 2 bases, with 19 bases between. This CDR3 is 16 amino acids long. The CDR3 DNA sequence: TGCGCCAGCAGCCCTGGAGGGTTAGCGGTTGCCTACGAGCAGTACGTC. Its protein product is CASSPGGLAVAYEQYV.

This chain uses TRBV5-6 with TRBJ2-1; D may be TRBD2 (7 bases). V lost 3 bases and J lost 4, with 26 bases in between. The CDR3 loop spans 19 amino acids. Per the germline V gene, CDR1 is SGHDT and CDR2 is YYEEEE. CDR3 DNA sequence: TGTGCCAGCAGCTCCCAAGGAGGTGGCGGGGGCGCCCTTTACAATGAGCAGTTCTTC. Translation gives CASSSQGGGGGALYNEQFF.